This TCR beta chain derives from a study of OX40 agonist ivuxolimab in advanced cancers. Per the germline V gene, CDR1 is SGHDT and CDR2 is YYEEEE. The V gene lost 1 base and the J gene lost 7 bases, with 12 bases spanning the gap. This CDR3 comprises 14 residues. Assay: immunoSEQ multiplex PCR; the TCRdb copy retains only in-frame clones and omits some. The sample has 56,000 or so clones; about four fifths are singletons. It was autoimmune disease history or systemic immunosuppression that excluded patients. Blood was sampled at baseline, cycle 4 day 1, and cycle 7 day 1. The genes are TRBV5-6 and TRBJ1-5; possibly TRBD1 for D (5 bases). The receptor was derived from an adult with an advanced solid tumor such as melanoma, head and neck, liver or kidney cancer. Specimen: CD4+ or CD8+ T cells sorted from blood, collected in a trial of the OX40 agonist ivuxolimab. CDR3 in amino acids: CASSLTGAWQPQHF. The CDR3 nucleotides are TGTGCCAGCAGCTTGACCGGGGCTTGGCAGCCCCAGCATTTT.